The 25 T cell receptor beta chains below were found in one sample sequenced in a study of vaccination and CD4 T cells after COVID-19. For these receptors, no antigen is known. The treatment is: roughly 10-day PBMC culture with coronavirus spike peptide pools or control peptides (ViraFEST assay). Cultured CD4+ T-cell DNA underwent Oncomine TCR Beta short-read sequencing. TCRdb analysed the PCR reads with MiXCR anew, one entry per CDR3 protein. The sample shows around 21,000 distinct CDR3 sequences, less than 55% of them seen only once. Specimen: CD4+ T cells from blood, cultured in vitro. The origin of the receptors is a human donor who had recovered from COVID-19.

The V gene is TRBV6-1, the J gene TRBJ2-7, with D possibly TRBD2 on 6 matching bases. The V end lost 6 bases, the J end lost 0 bases, and 18 bases lay between the germline ends. CDR1 is MNHNS and CDR2 is SASEGT in the germline V gene. The CDR3 has 16 amino acids. CDR3 sequence: CASRNLANDRSYEQYF. Written as DNA, the CDR3 is TGTGCCAGCAGAAACCTAGCGAATGATCGCTCCTACGAGCAGTACTTC.

The rearrangement uses TRBV6-5 and TRBJ2-3; D not certain. Germline values: CDR1 MNHEY, CDR2 SVGAGI. V was trimmed by 0 bases and J by 3 bases, leaving 7 bases between them. The CDR3 has 14 residues. The CDR3 protein is CASSYSTLTDTQYF. The CDR3 DNA follows: TGTGCCAGCAGTTACTCGACTCTTACAGATACGCAGTATTTT.

The chain combines TRBV6-5 with TRBJ2-7; 8 positions agree with TRBD2. Trimming cost V 2 bases and J 5 bases; bases outside gene matches: 11. The germline V gene encodes CDR1 MNHEY and CDR2 SVGAGI. The CDR3 is made up of 16 amino acids. The CDR3: CASSYQRRGGLNEQYF. The CDR3 region has the DNA TGTGCCAGCAGTTACCAAAGGCGCGGGGGGCTGAACGAGCAGTACTTC.

In this sample, this clonotype turned up a few times. The chain links TRBV28 to TRBJ1-2; D is ambiguous. The germline V gene encodes CDR1 MDHEN and CDR2 SYDVKM. The V gene lost 6 bases and the J gene lost 4 bases, with 12 bases spanning the gap. The length of the CDR3 is 13 residues. In DNA, the CDR3 is TGTGCCAGCAGGGGCCAGGCGGTCTATGGCTACACCTTC. Its translation: CASRGQAVYGYTF.

This clonotype was detected only a few times. The gene calls are TRBV20-1 and TRBJ1-5, with 7 bases identical to TRBD1. V gave up 2 bases and J gave up 4 bases; unmatched junction bases: 5. Germline V gives CDR1 DFQATT, CDR2 SNEGSKA (reference sequence). The CDR3 consists of 14 residues. CDR3 nucleotide sequence: TGCAGTGCTAGACATCCGGACAGGAATCAGCCCCAGCATTTT. Translation gives CSARHPDRNQPQHF.

The J gene is TRBJ2-5, the V gene TRBV19, with 8 bases that match TRBD2. The CDR3 consists of 17 residues. Germline-derived CDR1 and CDR2 are LNHDA and SQIVND (reference sequence). After removal of 3 bases from V and 9 bases from J, the junction contained 18 bases not matched to a gene. The CDR3 protein is CASSMGSAGETRSSQYF. In DNA form, the CDR3 reads TGTGCCAGTAGTATGGGATCAGCGGGGGAGACCCGTTCGTCCCAGTACTTC.

V usage is TRBV5-4 and J usage is TRBJ2-5; D perhaps matches TRBD2 (5 bases). The CDR3 has 13 residues. V gave up 3 bases and J gave up 4 bases, with 10 bases separating them. Germline CDR1 is SGHNT and CDR2 is YYREEE (reference sequence). The CDR3 region is CASSSGLLETQYF. The CDR3 nucleotides read TGTGCCAGCAGCTCGGGGTTATTAGAGACCCAGTACTTC.

V is TRBV10-2 and J is TRBJ1-5; D is uncertain. V shed 2 bases and J shed 3 bases, with 11 bases lying between them. CDR1 and CDR2 (germline): WSHSY, SAAADI. The CDR3 covers 15 residues. CDR3 residues: CASSETRQLNQPQHF. CDR3 DNA: TGCGCCAGCAGTGAGACGCGGCAGCTCAATCAGCCCCAGCATTTT.

This clonotype was detected a few times. This chain connects TRBV2 to TRBJ2-6; D is unclear. The CDR3 length is 15 residues. Germline-derived CDR1 and CDR2 are SNHLY and FYNNEI. Trimming pared 5 bases from V and 2 bases from J, leaving 10 bases between. The CDR3 nucleotides are TGTGCCAGCAGTTTCGGACCCCCTGGGGCCAACGTCCTGACTTTC. Translating it yields CASSFGPPGANVLTF.

The V gene is TRBV4-3, the J gene TRBJ2-1, with 11 positions matching TRBD2. The germline CDR1 and CDR2 sequences are LGHNA and YSLEER. The CDR3 totals 15 residues. J gave up 6 bases and V 2 bases, and 3 bases lay outside the gene matches. The CDR3 DNA follows: TGCGCCAGCAGCCAATTAGCGGGAGGGCCCAATGAGCAGTTCTTC. Translated: CASSQLAGGPNEQFF.

CDR3 loop: CASSWLETQYF. The CDR3 nucleotides are TGTGCCAGCAGCTGGCTGGAGACCCAGTACTTC. V is TRBV11-3 and J is TRBJ2-5; unclear D gene. This CDR3 is 11 amino acids long. In germline, CDR1 is SGHNT, CDR2 YENEEA. Trimming shortened V by 4 bases and J by 5 bases, and 5 bases separated the two germline ends.

CDR3 protein: CASSLMAGLNTEAFF. The CDR3 bases are TGCGCCAGCAGCTTGATGGCAGGGTTGAACACTGAAGCTTTCTTT. The gene calls are TRBV5-1 and TRBJ1-1; D may be TRBD1 (5 bases). This CDR3 has 15 amino acids. Trimming shortened V by 1 base and J by 0 bases, and 10 bases separated the two germline ends. CDR1 is SGHRS, CDR2 YFSETQ, per germline. Drawing the rest from reference TRBV5-1 and TRBJ1-1, the complete variable domain is KAGVTQTPRYLIKTRGQQVTLSCSPISGHRSVSWYQQTPGQGLQFLFEYFSETQRNKGNFPGRFSGRQFSNSRSEMNVSTLELGDSALYLCASSLMAGLNTEAFFGQGTRLTVV.

The rearrangement links TRBV20-1 to TRBJ1-1; TRBD1 matches at 8 bases. Germline CDR1 and CDR2: DFQATT and SNEGSKA (reference sequence). This CDR3 contains 13 residues. The trim removed 5 bases at V and 1 base at J, leaving 3 bases unmatched. DNA of the CDR3: TGCAGTGCTCCCGACAGGGGGAACACTGAAGCTTTCTTT. Its translation: CSAPDRGNTEAFF.

The chain employs TRBV4-2 and TRBJ2-3, with 11 bases lining up with TRBD2. The junction had 17 bases not matched to a gene; V was cut back by 4 bases and J by 2 bases. The CDR3 length is 20 residues. Germline assignment: CDR1 LGHNA and CDR2 YNFKEQ. The CDR3 DNA reads TGTGCCAGCAGCCCCCGCAAGCCGTCGGCTAGCGGGGGGTTCACAGATACGCAGTATTTT. Translation: CASSPRKPSASGGFTDTQYF.

The rearrangement uses TRBV20-1 and TRBJ2-1, with 13 positions matching TRBD2. Trimming cost V 4 bases and J 7 bases; bases outside gene matches: 7. The CDR3 is 15 residues long. CDR1 is DFQATT and CDR2 is SNEGSKA in the germline V gene (reference sequence). The CDR3 loop is CSATETSGGRNEQFF. The CDR3 DNA follows: TGCAGTGCTACTGAGACTAGCGGGGGGCGGAATGAGCAGTTCTTC.

The genes are TRBV30 and TRBJ1-5; D not resolved. The CDR3 loop spans 14 amino acids. Germline CDR1 is GTSNPN and CDR2 is SVGIG (reference sequence). V lost 1 base and J 4 bases, leaving 11 bases between the germline ends. This CDR3 is CAWSGEQQNQPQHF. The CDR3 nucleotides read TGTGCCTGGAGTGGGGAACAGCAAAATCAGCCCCAGCATTTT.

The J gene is TRBJ2-5, the V gene TRBV11-2, with a possible D match to TRBD2 (5 bases). This CDR3 is 15 amino acids long. The V end was cut by 5 bases, the J end by 0 bases, with 13 bases between. From germline, CDR1 is SGHAT and CDR2 FQNNGV. The DNA of the CDR3 is TGTGCCAGCAGCATGGGATGGGAGAACCAAGAGACCCAGTACTTC. Translated, it gives CASSMGWENQETQYF.

The chain employs TRBV19 and TRBJ2-7, with D possibly matching TRBD1 (5 bases). The V gene lost 7 bases and the J gene lost 5 bases, with 21 bases spanning the gap. The CDR3 has 15 residues. Germline CDR1 LNHDA, CDR2 SQIVND (reference sequence). This CDR3 reads CASKHIHKGVDEQYF. The CDR3 DNA reads TGTGCCAGTAAACACATCCATAAAGGGGTCGACGAGCAGTACTTC.

The V and J genes are TRBV29-1 and TRBJ2-1, with unresolved D. CDR3 length equals 14 residues. Trimming removed 1 base at V and 0 bases at J, with 7 bases between. Germline-derived CDR1 and CDR2 are SQVTM and ANQGSEA. CDR3 bases: TGCAGCGTTGAAGGAGAGAGCTCCTACAATGAGCAGTTCTTC. It is translated as CSVEGESSYNEQFF.

The chain joins TRBV7-9 to TRBJ1-3; D is perhaps TRBD1 (6 bases). The CDR3 consists of 16 residues. Germline V gene data show CDR1 as SEHNR and CDR2 as FQNEAQ (reference sequence). V was shortened by 4 bases and J by 0 bases, with 13 bases between the two germline ends. CDR3 in DNA: TGTGCCAGCAGCTCCCGTGACAGGATCTCTGGAAACACCATATATTTT. Translating it yields CASSSRDRISGNTIYF.

The count of this clonotype is one. V gene TRBV28 combines with J gene TRBJ2-1; D is possibly TRBD1 (6 bases). Trimming shortened V by 2 bases and J by 6 bases, and 8 bases separated the two germline ends. CDR1 is MDHEN and CDR2 is SYDVKM in the germline V gene. This CDR3 is 13 amino acids long. The CDR3 nucleotides read TGTGCCAGCAGTTTAACAGGGCGCAATGAGCAGTTCTTC. Amino acid sequence: CASSLTGRNEQFF.

The CDR3 loop reads CASSEQDLGYTF. CDR3 sequence (DNA): TGTGCCAGCAGTGAGCAGGACCTGGGCTACACCTTC. The rearrangement uses TRBV2 and TRBJ1-2; D call uncertain. This CDR3 comprises 12 residues. The ends were cut back, 3 bases at V and 8 bases at J, with 10 bases in the middle. Germline values: CDR1 SNHLY, CDR2 FYNNEI.

The sample holds one count of this clonotype. The gene calls are TRBV28 and TRBJ1-4, with D uncertain. V shed 8 bases and J shed 4 bases, with 11 bases lying between them. The V gene's germline CDR1 is MDHEN and CDR2 SYDVKM. This CDR3 spans 13 amino acids. The CDR3 DNA sequence: TGTGCCAGCCAATCGTCGGATAATGAAAAACTGTTTTTT. Its protein is CASQSSDNEKLFF.

This chain joins TRBV6-1 and TRBJ2-2; 7 bases are shared with TRBD1. Germline trimming cut 6 bases from V and 3 bases from J; bases unmatched to any gene: 7. CDR3 length: 15 amino acids. The germline CDR1 and CDR2 sequences are MNHNS and SASEGT. The CDR3 spells CASRAGTADTGELFF. For the CDR3, the DNA is TGTGCCAGCAGGGCCGGGACAGCTGACACCGGGGAGCTGTTTTTT.

The chain carries TRBV12-3 or TRBV12-4 and TRBJ1-1, with TRBD1 identical over 7 bases. Germline trimming cut 5 bases from V and 4 bases from J; bases unmatched to any gene: 13. The CDR3 covers 16 residues. CDR3 DNA: TGTGCCAGCAGTCGCATGACAGGGTTAGGAGGCACTGAAGCTTTCTTT. It translates to CASSRMTGLGGTEAFF.